This TCR beta chain was sequenced for a study of blood T cells in healthy people across ages. Study-wide points: From one million sequenced T cells, diversity estimates were lower bounds.

It was with a sample-barcoded 5' primer and a J-beta primer mix that a second PCR of roughly 6 to 12 cycles was run. Carrying 12 random nucleotides, a template-switch adaptor labeled each individual cDNA molecule. Via MiXCR, TCRdb re-called the 5' RACE reads, giving one row per CDR3 protein. In the table there are approximately 900,000 distinct CDR3 sequences, around 49% of which are singletons. About this clonotype: No antigen is known for it.

The CDR3 extends over 14 amino acids. CDR1 and CDR2 (germline): SGHRS, YFSETQ. Trimming cost V 4 bases and J 5 bases; bases outside gene matches: 7. This TCR was recovered from a man younger than 40 in good health. Sequencing used blood. This chain joins TRBV5-1 and TRBJ2-5; TRBD2 aligns across 8 bases. For the CDR3, the DNA is TGCGCCAGCAGCGAGGGGACTAGTGGGGAGACCCAGTACTTC. The encoded protein is CASSEGTSGETQYF.